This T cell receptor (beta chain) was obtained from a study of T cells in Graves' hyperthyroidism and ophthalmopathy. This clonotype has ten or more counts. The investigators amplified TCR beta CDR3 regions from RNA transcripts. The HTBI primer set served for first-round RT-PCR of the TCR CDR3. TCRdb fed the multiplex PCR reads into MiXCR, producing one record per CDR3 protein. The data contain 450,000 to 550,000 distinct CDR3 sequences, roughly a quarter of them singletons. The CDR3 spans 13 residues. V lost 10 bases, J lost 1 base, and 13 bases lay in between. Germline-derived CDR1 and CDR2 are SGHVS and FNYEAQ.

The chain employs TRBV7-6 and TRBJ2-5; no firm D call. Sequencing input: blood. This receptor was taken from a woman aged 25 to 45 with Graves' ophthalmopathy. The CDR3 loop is CATQGMRQETQYF. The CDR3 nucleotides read TGTGCCACCCAAGGGATGCGCCAAGAGACCCAGTACTTC.